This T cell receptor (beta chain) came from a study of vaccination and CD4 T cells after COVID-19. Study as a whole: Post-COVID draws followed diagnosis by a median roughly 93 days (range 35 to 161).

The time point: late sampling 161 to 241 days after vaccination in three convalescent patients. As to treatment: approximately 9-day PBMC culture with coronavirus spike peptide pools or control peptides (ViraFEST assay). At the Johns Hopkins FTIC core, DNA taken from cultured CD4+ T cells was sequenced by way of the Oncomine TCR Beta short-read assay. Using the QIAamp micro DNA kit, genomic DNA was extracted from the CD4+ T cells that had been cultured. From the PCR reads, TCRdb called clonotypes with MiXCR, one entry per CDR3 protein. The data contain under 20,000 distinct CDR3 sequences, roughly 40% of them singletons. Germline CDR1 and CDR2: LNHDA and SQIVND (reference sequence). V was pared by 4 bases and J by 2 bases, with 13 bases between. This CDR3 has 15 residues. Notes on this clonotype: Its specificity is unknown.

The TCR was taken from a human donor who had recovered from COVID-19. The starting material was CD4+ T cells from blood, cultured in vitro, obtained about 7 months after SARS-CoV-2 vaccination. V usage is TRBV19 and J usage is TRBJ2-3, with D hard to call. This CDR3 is CASSTGVYLTDTQYF. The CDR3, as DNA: TGTGCCAGTAGTACTGGGGTTTATCTCACAGATACGCAGTATTTT. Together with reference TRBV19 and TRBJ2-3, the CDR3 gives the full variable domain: DGGITQSPKYLFRKEGQNVTLSCEQNLNHDAMYWYRQDPGQGLRLIYYSQIVNDFQKGDIAEGYSVSREKKESFPLTVTSAQKNPTAFYLCASSTGVYLTDTQYFGPGTRLTVL.